Sequencing of this T cell receptor (beta chain) was carried out in a study of T-cell memory formation after mild COVID-19. About the study: Largely, the TCR clusters proved donor specific.

Libraries for TCRalpha and TCRbeta carried sample barcodes and unique molecular identifiers via 5'RACE. TCRdb reprocessed the 5' RACE reads with MiXCR, giving one entry per CDR3 protein. The sample includes 350,000 to 400,000 distinct CDR3 sequences, around a fifth seen only once; the top ten take approximately 13%. The study's findings and limits: For contracting clones, CD4+ ones sat mainly in CM and EM, CD8+ in EMRA.

CDR1 is KGHDR, CDR2 SFDVKD, per germline. The CDR3 contains 15 residues. The J segment lost 7 bases and the V segment lost 5 bases, leaving 13 bases of the junction unmatched. As for this clonotype: Its target is unknown.

The TCR comes from an adult woman who had mild COVID-19 (a few samples of this study predate the infection). Cell type and time point are not known. The rearrangement uses TRBV24-1 and TRBJ2-7; 7 positions agree with TRBD1. The sample taken for sequencing was PBMCs or a T cell subset sorted from them (not recorded which). CDR3 protein: CATSGPGQLSGEQYF. The CDR3 DNA reads TGTGCCACCAGTGGCCCGGGACAGCTCTCGGGGGAGCAGTACTTC.